This entry lists 23 T cell receptor beta chains sequenced from one sample in a study of shared clonotypes between healthy human individuals. Clones were sequenced by immunoSEQ multiplex PCR, and TCRdb holds only the in-frame ones, with some missing. The table lists around 2.1 million clones, about 93% of them singletons. Terminally differentiated effector memory CD45RA+ cells were left out of the naive CD8 fraction, which was CD45RO-negative and positively selected for CCR7. Sequencing used naive CD8+ T cells from PBMCs. These receptor sequences come from a young man in good health. Some clones in this sample may be carry-over from other donors' samples.

This clone was counted once. The gene calls are TRBV5-4 and TRBJ2-3; 8 bases are shared with TRBD1. CDR1 is SGHNT, CDR2 YYREEE, per germline (reference sequence). V lost 3 bases, J lost 0 bases, and 6 bases stayed unmatched. CDR3 size: 16 residues. The CDR3 DNA reads TGTGCCAGCAGCTCAGGGACAGGCACTAGCACAGATACGCAGTATTTT. Residues: CASSSGTGTSTDTQYF.

The CDR3 loop reads CASSYSLSETAYEQYF. DNA of the CDR3: TGTGCCAGCAGTTACTCTCTTAGTGAGACGGCCTACGAGCAGTACTTC. The J gene is TRBJ2-5, the V gene TRBV6-5; D remains ambiguous. TRBJ2-7 explains the end of the DNA better; the J call may be wrong. Germline CDR1 MNHEY, CDR2 SVGAGI. CDR3 length: 16 amino acids.

V usage is TRBV7-3 and J usage is TRBJ2-3, with 10 nucleotides matching TRBD2. Trimming removed 5 bases from V and 4 bases from J; junction bases left unmatched: 9. Germline CDR1 is SGHTA and CDR2 is FQGTGA. The CDR3 runs 16 residues. CDR3 DNA: TGTGCCAGCAGCCGGGCTAGCGGGAGAGGAGCAGATACGCAGTATTTT. Translation: CASSRASGRGADTQYF.

V is TRBV11-2 and J is TRBJ1-3; the D is unclear. Germline V gene sequence: CDR1 SGHAT, CDR2 FQNNGV. Between the trimmed V and J ends, which lost 8 bases and 4 bases, there was a span of 12 bases. The CDR3 is 13 amino acids. The DNA of the CDR3 is TGTGCCAGCCCAAACGGGGTGGGAAACACCATATATTTT. Translating gives CASPNGVGNTIYF.

This chain joins TRBV15 and TRBJ1-1; a weak D match, TRBD1 (5 bases). Germline lookup yields CDR1 LNHNV and CDR2 YYDKDF (reference sequence). There are 15 residues in the CDR3. V was shortened by 3 bases and J by 1 base, with 12 bases between the two germline ends. Written as DNA, the CDR3 is TGTGCCACCAGCAGTGTCTGGGGGGGGAACACTGAAGCTTTCTTT. This gives the protein CATSSVWGGNTEAFF.

V gene TRBV19 combines with J gene TRBJ2-7; 7 bases are shared with TRBD1. Trimming cost V 8 bases and J 1 base; bases outside gene matches: 5. CDR1 and CDR2 from the germline V gene are LNHDA and SQIVND (reference sequence). CDR3 length equals 13 residues. The CDR3 protein is CASAGTDSYEQYF. The CDR3 coding sequence is TGTGCCAGTGCCGGGACAGATTCCTACGAGCAGTACTTC.

The chain uses TRBV27 and TRBJ1-1; D is possibly TRBD1 (5 bases). CDR1 is MNHEY, CDR2 SMNVEV, per germline (reference sequence). Trimming left V 3 bases short and J 0 bases short, with 14 bases between. CDR3 length: 16 amino acids. The CDR3 reads CASSLFSEGMNTEAFF. DNA for the CDR3: TGTGCCAGCAGTTTGTTTTCGGAGGGGATGAACACTGAAGCTTTCTTT.

J is TRBJ2-3 and V is TRBV18, with 7 positions matching TRBD2. Germline CDR1 reads KGHSH; CDR2 reads LQKENI. V shed 3 bases, J shed 2 bases, and the junction held 11 bases outside the gene matches. This CDR3 is built from 17 residues. The CDR3 DNA reads as TGTGCCAGCTCACCGGCTAGCGGAACGAGGTTCACAGATACGCAGTATTTT. It encodes CASSPASGTRFTDTQYF.

This chain links TRBV19 with TRBJ1-4; 8 nucleotides align to TRBD1. The CDR3 runs 15 residues. V was pared by 7 bases and J by 8 bases, with 12 bases of the junction left unmatched. Germline assignment: CDR1 LNHDA and CDR2 SQIVND (reference sequence). The DNA for the CDR3 is TGTGCCAGTAACCCGGACAGGGAGGGGTACGAAAAACTGTTTTTT. As protein: CASNPDREGYEKLFF. The complete variable domain, with remaining parts taken from reference TRBV19 and TRBJ1-4, reads DGGITQSPKYLFRKEGQNVTLSCEQNLNHDAMYWYRQDPGQGLRLIYYSQIVNDFQKGDIAEGYSVSREKKESFPLTVTSAQKNPTAFYLCASNPDREGYEKLFFGSGTQLSVL.

This chain uses TRBV29-1 with TRBJ2-7, with D hard to call. Germline CDR1 and CDR2: SQVTM and ANQGSEA. Trimming removed 8 bases at V and 3 bases at J, with 11 bases between. The CDR3 runs to 11 residues. The CDR3 is CSFRTGYEQYF. The CDR3 DNA reads as TGCAGCTTTAGAACTGGCTACGAGCAGTACTTC.

CDR3 coding DNA: TGTGCCAGCAGCTCCCGGGACGGCTTCTATGGCTACACCTTC. Protein product: CASSSRDGFYGYTF. This chain uses TRBV7-2 with TRBJ1-2; maybe TRBD1 (5 bases). Germline CDR1 reads SGHTA; CDR2 reads FQGNSA. There are 14 residues in the CDR3. V dropped 4 bases and J dropped 4 bases, with 13 bases sitting between them.

CDR3 in amino acids: CASSLAEAGNQPQHF. DNA for the CDR3: TGTGCCAGCAGCTTAGCAGAGGCGGGGAATCAGCCCCAGCATTTT. The rearrangement uses TRBV7-8 and TRBJ1-5; D remains unclear. CDR1 is SGHVS, CDR2 FQNEAQ, per germline. Trimming took 0 bases from V and 4 from J, leaving 10 bases between them. The CDR3 length is 15 residues.

V gene TRBV5-1 combines with J gene TRBJ1-2, with a weak D call TRBD1 (5 bases). V lost 6 bases to trimming and J lost 5 bases, with 20 bases between them. This CDR3 has 15 residues. Germline CDR1 SGHRS, CDR2 YFSETQ. The CDR3 spells CASNNPSQGLYGYTF. The CDR3 region has the DNA TGCGCCAGCAATAACCCTTCTCAGGGACTATATGGCTACACCTTC.

The chain is built from TRBV7-9 and TRBJ1-2; possible D gene TRBD1, 5 bases. This CDR3 contains 15 residues. Germline lookup yields CDR1 SEHNR and CDR2 FQNEAQ (reference sequence). The V and J ends lost 5 bases and 4 bases respectively, with 17 bases between them. CDR3: CASSPRDVGGYGYTF. The DNA for the CDR3 is TGTGCCAGCAGCCCAAGGGACGTTGGGGGCTATGGCTACACCTTC.

The rearrangement links TRBV29-1 to TRBJ2-7; 9 nucleotides match TRBD2. This CDR3 comprises 15 residues. Germline trimming cut 2 bases from V and 5 bases from J; bases unmatched to any gene: 10. The germline V gene encodes CDR1 SQVTM and CDR2 ANQGSEA. This CDR3 is CSVERREGLQNEQYF. The CDR3 DNA follows: TGCAGCGTTGAACGGCGGGAGGGCCTTCAGAACGAGCAGTACTTC.

The V and J genes are TRBV21-1 and TRBJ2-6. TRBV21-1 is designated a pseudogene. The CDR3 covers 15 residues. The CDR3 here is CATPFGRCGANVLTF. The CDR3 region has the DNA TGTGCCACCCCGTTTGGAAGGTGTGGGGCCAACGTCCTGACTTTC.

This chain links TRBV10-3 with TRBJ2-7; D is unclear. Germline V gene sequence: CDR1 ENHRY, CDR2 SYGVKD. This CDR3 region has 14 residues. Trimming left V 7 bases short and J 0 bases short, with 13 bases between. CDR3 in amino acids: CAITEDTSSYEQYF. The CDR3 DNA reads TGTGCCATCACTGAAGACACCTCCTCCTACGAGCAGTACTTC.

The rearrangement links TRBV7-9 to TRBJ2-3; D remains unclear. Germline CDR1 is SEHNR and CDR2 is FQNEAQ (reference sequence). This CDR3 comprises 12 residues. Trimming cost V 8 bases and J 0 bases, with 6 bases left between them. CDR3 in DNA: TGTGCCAGCGTCAGTAGCACAGATACGCAGTATTTT. As protein: CASVSSTDTQYF.

This clone was observed once. The genes are TRBV5-1 and TRBJ1-1; D remains ambiguous. Trimming took off 4 bases at V and 3 bases at J, with 10 bases between the two ends. This CDR3 comprises 13 residues. CDR1 is SGHRS, CDR2 YFSETQ, per germline. The CDR3 here is CASSLGPYTEAFF. The CDR3 DNA sequence: TGCGCCAGCAGCCTCGGACCATACACTGAAGCTTTCTTT.

The V call is TRBV7-9, the J call TRBJ2-2; a weak D match, TRBD1 (6 bases). The CDR3 is 15 residues long. V was trimmed by 1 base and J by 7 bases, leaving 13 bases between them. CDR1 is SEHNR, CDR2 FQNEAQ, per germline (reference sequence). CDR3 in DNA: TGTGCCAGCAGCTTAGTAACAGGGCGGAACGGGGAGCTGTTTTTT. Its translation is CASSLVTGRNGELFF.

This chain connects TRBV10-3 to TRBJ2-7; D is unclear. This CDR3 comprises 13 residues. CDR1 and CDR2 (germline): ENHRY, SYGVKD. Trimming cost V 3 bases and J 4 bases, with 10 bases left between them. CDR3 nucleotide sequence: TGTGCCATCAGTGAACAGAGAACTTACGAGCAGTACTTC. This translates into CAISEQRTYEQYF.

This clone has just one count. The chain employs TRBV27 and TRBJ2-7, with a possible D match to TRBD2 (5 bases). The CDR3 length is 14 residues. V was cut by 5 bases and J by 4 bases, with 15 bases left in between. CDR1 is MNHEY, CDR2 SMNVEV, per germline (reference sequence). In DNA, the CDR3 is TGTGCCAGCAGTAACGAGACTAATTGGTACGAGCAGTACTTC. Translated, it gives CASSNETNWYEQYF.

The V call is TRBV19, the J call TRBJ2-5; weak D call: TRBD2 (6 bases). V was shortened by 5 bases and J by 9 bases, with 16 bases between the two germline ends. This CDR3 has 13 residues. Germline V CDR1 and CDR2: LNHDA, SQIVND (reference sequence). In DNA, the CDR3 is TGTGCCAGTAGTCTTAGACCGGAGGGGCCCCAGTACTTC. Protein: CASSLRPEGPQYF.